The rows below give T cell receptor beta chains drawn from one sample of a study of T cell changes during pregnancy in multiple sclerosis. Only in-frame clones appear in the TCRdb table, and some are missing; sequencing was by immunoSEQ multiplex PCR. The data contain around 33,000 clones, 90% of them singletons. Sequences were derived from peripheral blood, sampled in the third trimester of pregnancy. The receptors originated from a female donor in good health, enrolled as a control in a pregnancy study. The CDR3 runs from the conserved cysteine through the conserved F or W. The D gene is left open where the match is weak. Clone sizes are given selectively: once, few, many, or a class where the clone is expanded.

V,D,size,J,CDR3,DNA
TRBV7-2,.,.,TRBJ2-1,CASSSSPGLAPLRYNEQFF,TGTGCCAGCAGCTCCTCCCCGGGCCTAGCCCCCCTCAGATACAATGAGCAGTTCTTC
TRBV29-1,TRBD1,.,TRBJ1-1,CSVADRGTEAFF,TGCAGCGTTGCTGACAGGGGCACTGAAGCTTTCTTT
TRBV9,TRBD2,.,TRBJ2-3,CASSESLAGGFSTDTQYF,TGTGCCAGCAGCGAATCCCTAGCGGGGGGATTTAGCACAGATACGCAGTATTTT
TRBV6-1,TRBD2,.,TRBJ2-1,CASSEARAGNADEQFF,TGTGCCAGCAGTGAAGCACGAGCGGGGAACGCGGATGAGCAGTTCTTC
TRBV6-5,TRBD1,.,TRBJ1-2,CASSYQGGYGYTF,TGTGCCAGCAGTTACCAGGGGGGCTATGGCTACACCTTC
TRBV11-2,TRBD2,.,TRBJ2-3,CASSLAAGAITDTQYF,TGTGCCAGCAGCTTAGCAGCGGGGGCAATCACAGATACGCAGTATTTT
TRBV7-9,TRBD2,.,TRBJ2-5,CASSLVGGGETQYF,TGTGCCAGCAGCTTAGTAGGCGGGGGAGAGACCCAGTACTTC
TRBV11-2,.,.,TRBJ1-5,CASSLGQGYWPQHF,TGTGCCAGCAGCTTAGGCCAGGGTTACTGGCCCCAGCATTTT
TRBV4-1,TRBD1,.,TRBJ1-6,CASSPTGGFSPLHF,TGCGCCAGCAGCCCGACAGGGGGTTTTTCACCCCTCCACTTT
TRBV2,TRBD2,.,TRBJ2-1,CASMKGTSGTSYNEQFF,TGTGCCAGCATGAAGGGTACTAGCGGAACCTCCTACAATGAGCAGTTCTTC
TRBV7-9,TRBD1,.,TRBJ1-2,CASSDSDRGYKGSTF,TGTGCCAGCAGCGACTCCGACAGGGGATACAAGGGGAGCACCTTC
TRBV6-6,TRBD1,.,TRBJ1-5,CASSEGQGFNQPQHF,TGTGCCAGCAGTGAGGGACAGGGCTTCAATCAGCCCCAGCATTTT
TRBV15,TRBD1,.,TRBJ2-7,CATSARDRVPYEQYF,TGTGCCACCAGCGCCCGGGACAGGGTGCCCTACGAGCAGTACTTC
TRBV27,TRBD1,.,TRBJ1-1,CASSTGTGHTEAFF,TGTGCCAGCAGCACCGGGACAGGGCATACTGAAGCTTTCTTT
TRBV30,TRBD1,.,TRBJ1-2,CAWSVVRGQAGYTF,TGTGCCTGGAGTGTAGTGAGGGGGCAAGCTGGCTACACCTTC
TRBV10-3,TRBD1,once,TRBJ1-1,CAISDPDREATEAFF,TGTGCCATCAGTGATCCGGACAGGGAAGCCACTGAAGCTTTCTTT
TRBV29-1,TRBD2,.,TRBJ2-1,CSVDRGVYNEQFF,TGCAGCGTCGACCGGGGGGTCTACAATGAGCAGTTCTTC
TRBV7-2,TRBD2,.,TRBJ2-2,CASSFTTSAVINTGELFF,TGTGCCAGCAGCTTCACGACTAGCGCGGTGATAAACACCGGGGAGCTGTTTTTT
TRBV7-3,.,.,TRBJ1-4,CASSPSGANEKLFF,TGTGCCAGCAGCCCCTCAGGGGCTAATGAAAAACTGTTTTTT
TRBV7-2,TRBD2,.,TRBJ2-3,CASPPTSGGRDTQYF,TGTGCCAGCCCGCCCACTAGCGGGGGAAGAGATACGCAGTATTTT
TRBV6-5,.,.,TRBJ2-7,CASSYGGEQYF,TGTGCCAGCAGTTACGGCGGCGAGCAGTACTTC
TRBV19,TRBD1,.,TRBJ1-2,CASSAGTGSNYGYTF,TGTGCCAGTTCGGCCGGGACAGGGTCTAACTATGGCTACACCTTC
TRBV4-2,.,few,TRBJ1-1,CASSPRTVRENTEAFF,TGTGCCAGCAGCCCGAGGACAGTCCGTGAGAACACTGAAGCTTTCTTT
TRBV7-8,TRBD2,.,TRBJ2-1,CASRSNRRGSGNEQFF,TGTGCCAGCAGGTCAAATCGGAGGGGTAGCGGGAATGAGCAGTTCTTC
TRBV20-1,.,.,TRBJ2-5,CSARPEETQYF,TGCAGTGCTAGGCCGGAAGAGACCCAGTACTTC
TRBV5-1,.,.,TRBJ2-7,CASSLDSSSSYEQYF,TGCGCCAGCAGCCTGGACAGTTCTTCCTCCTACGAGCAGTACTTC
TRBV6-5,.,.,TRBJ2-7,CASSYSDLDHRYEQYF,TGTGCCAGCAGTTACTCTGACCTAGATCATCGGTACGAGCAGTACTTC
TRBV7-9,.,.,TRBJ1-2,CASSPEHRDGYTF,TGTGCCAGCAGCCCTGAGCACCGGGATGGCTACACCTTC
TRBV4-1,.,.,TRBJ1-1,CASSPRQRAEAFF,TGCGCCAGCAGCCCGAGACAGAGAGCTGAAGCTTTCTTT
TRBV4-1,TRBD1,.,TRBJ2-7,CASSQYRGSYEQYF,TGCGCCAGCAGCCAGTACAGGGGATCCTACGAGCAGTACTTC
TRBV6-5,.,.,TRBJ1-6,CASSYQPGDNSPLHF,TGTGCCAGCAGTTACCAGCCGGGGGACAATTCACCCCTCCACTTT
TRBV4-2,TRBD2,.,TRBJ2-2,CASSHFSGRAANTGELFF,TGTGCCAGCAGCCACTTTAGCGGGAGGGCCGCGAACACCGGGGAGCTGTTTTTT
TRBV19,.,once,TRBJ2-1,CASSTSGSYSYNEQFF,TGTGCCAGTAGTACCTCGGGATCCTATTCCTACAATGAGCAGTTCTTC
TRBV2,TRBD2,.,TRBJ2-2,CASSELPSGVTGELFF,TGTGCCAGCAGTGAGTTGCCTAGCGGGGTCACCGGGGAGCTGTTTTTT
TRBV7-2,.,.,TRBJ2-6,CASSSKGAGANVLTF,TGTGCCAGCAGCTCTAAGGGGGCTGGGGCCAACGTCCTGACTTTC
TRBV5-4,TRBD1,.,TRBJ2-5,CASSWTGLQETQYF,TGTGCCAGCAGCTGGACAGGGCTCCAAGAGACCCAGTACTTC
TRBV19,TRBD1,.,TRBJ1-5,CASSWTGFNQPQHF,TGTGCCAGTAGTTGGACAGGGTTTAATCAGCCCCAGCATTTT
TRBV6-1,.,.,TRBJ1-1,CASSEIERVNTEAFF,TGTGCCAGCAGTGAAATTGAGAGAGTGAACACTGAAGCTTTCTTT
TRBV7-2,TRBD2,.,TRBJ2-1,CASSVSGSSYNEQFF,TGTGCCAGCAGCGTGAGCGGGAGCTCCTACAATGAGCAGTTCTTC
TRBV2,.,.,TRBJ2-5,CASETGLGRETQYF,TGTGCCAGTGAGACAGGGTTAGGGAGGGAGACCCAGTACTTC
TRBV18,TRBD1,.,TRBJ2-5,CASSPRITSVTGGETQYF,TGTGCCAGCTCACCACGAATAACCTCTGTGACAGGGGGCGAGACCCAGTACTTC